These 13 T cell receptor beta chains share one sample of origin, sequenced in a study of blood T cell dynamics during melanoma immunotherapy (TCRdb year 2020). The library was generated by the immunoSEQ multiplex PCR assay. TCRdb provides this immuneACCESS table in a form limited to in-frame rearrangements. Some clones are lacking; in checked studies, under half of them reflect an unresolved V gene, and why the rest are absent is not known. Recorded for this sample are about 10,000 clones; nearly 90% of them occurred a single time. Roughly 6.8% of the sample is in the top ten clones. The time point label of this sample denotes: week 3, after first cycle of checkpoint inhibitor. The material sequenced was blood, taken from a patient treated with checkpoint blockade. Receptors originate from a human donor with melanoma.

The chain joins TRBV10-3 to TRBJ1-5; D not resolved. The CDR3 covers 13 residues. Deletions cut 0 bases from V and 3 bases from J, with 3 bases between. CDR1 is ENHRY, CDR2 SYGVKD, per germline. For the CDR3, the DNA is TGTGCCATCAGTGAGTCCGACAATCAGCCCCAGCATTTT. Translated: CAISESDNQPQHF.

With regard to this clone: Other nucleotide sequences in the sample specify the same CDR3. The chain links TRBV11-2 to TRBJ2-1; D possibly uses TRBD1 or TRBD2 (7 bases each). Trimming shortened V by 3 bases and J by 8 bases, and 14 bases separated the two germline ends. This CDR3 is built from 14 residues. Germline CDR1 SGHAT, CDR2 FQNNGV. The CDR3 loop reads CASSLAPGGDEQFF. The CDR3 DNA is TGTGCCAGCAGCTTGGCCCCAGGGGGGGATGAGCAGTTCTTC.

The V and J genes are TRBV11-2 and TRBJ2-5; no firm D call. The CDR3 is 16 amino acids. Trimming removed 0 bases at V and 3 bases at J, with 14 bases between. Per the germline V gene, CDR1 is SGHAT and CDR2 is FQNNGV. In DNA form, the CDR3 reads TGTGCCAGCAGCTTAGACTCCGGCCGACGGGAAGAGACCCAGTACTTC. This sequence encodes CASSLDSGRREETQYF.

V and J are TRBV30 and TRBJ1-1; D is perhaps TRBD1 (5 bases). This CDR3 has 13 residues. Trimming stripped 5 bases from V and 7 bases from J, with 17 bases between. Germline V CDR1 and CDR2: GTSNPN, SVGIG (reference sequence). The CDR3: CAWGLSAGREAFF. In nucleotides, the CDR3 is TGTGCCTGGGGGCTATCGGCAGGGCGTGAAGCTTTCTTT.

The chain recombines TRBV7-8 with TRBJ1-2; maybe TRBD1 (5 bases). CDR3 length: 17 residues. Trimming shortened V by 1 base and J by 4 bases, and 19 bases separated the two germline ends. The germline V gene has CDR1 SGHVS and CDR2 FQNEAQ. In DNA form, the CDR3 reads TGTGCCAGCAGCTTAGGGGACCAAAGGGTCGCAGGCTATGGCTACACCTTC. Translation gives CASSLGDQRVAGYGYTF.

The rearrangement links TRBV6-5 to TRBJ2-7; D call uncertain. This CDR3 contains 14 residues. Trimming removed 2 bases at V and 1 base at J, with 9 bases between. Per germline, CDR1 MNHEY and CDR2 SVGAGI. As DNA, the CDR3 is TGTGCCAGCAGTTACACGTTAGAGTCCTACGAGCAGTACTTC. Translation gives CASSYTLESYEQYF.

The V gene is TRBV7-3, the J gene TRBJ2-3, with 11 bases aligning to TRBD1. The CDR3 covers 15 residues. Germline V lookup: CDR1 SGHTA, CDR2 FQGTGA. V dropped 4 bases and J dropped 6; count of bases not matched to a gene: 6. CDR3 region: CASSSRTGGLDTQYF. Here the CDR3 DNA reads TGTGCCAGCAGCTCTAGGACAGGGGGCCTTGATACGCAGTATTTT. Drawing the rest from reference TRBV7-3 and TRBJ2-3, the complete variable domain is GAGVSQTPSNKVTEKGKYVELRCDPISGHTALYWYRQSLGQGPEFLIYFQGTGAADDSGLPNDRFFAVRPEGSVSTLKIQRTERGDSAVYLCASSSRTGGLDTQYFGPGTRLTVL.

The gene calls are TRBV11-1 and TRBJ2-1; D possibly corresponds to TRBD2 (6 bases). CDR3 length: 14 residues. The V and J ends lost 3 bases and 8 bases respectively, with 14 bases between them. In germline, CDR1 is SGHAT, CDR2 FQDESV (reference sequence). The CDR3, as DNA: TGTGCCAGCAGCTTGGGCGTCCGGGGGTATGAGCAGTTCTTC. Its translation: CASSLGVRGYEQFF.

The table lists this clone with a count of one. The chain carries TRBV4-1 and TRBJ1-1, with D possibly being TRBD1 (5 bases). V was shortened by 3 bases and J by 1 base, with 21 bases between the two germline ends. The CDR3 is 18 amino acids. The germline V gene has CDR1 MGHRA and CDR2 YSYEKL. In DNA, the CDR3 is TGCGCCAGCAGCCACCAAGAGAGGGGAAGAGGGGCGAACACTGAAGCTTTCTTT. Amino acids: CASSHQERGRGANTEAFF.

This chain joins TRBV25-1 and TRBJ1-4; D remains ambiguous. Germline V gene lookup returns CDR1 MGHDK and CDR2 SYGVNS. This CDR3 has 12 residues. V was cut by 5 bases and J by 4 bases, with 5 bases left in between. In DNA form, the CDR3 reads TGTGCCAGCAGTCCCTATAATGAAAAACTGTTTTTT. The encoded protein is CASSPYNEKLFF.

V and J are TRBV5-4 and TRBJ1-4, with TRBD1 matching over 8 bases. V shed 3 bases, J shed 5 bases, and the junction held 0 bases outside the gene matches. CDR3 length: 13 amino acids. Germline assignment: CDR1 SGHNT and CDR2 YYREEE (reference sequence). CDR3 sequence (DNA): TGTGCCAGCAGCTGGGACAGGAATGAAAAACTGTTTTTT. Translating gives CASSWDRNEKLFF.

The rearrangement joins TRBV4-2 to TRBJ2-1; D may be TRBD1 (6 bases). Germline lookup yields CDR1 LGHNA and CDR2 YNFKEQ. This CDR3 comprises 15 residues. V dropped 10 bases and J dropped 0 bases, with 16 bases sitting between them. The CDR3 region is CATQRGGGSYNEQFF. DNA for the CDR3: TGTGCCACCCAGAGAGGGGGTGGCTCCTACAATGAGCAGTTCTTC.

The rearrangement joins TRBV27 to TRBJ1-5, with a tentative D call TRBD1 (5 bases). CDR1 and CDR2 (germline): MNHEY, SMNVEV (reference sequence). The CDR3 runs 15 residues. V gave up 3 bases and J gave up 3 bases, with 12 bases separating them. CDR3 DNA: TGTGCCAGCAGTTTGGGGCTATCCCTCAATCAGCCCCAGCATTTT. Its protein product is CASSLGLSLNQPQHF.